Following are 28 T cell receptor beta chains from one sample sequenced in a study of regulatory T cells in long-lasting Graves disease. CDR3-region Arm-PCR and iRepertoire HTBI primers produced the TCR beta libraries. TCRdb used MiXCR to reprocess the multiplex PCR reads, holding one entry per CDR3 protein. Of 600,000 to 650,000 distinct CDR3 sequences listed, 16% are singletons. The time point: newly diagnosed GD, antithyroid drugs for less than 3 months. TCR sequences were obtained from RNA taken from PBMCs. The same specimen was also included in a second study, on T cells in Graves' hyperthyroidism and ophthalmopathy.

The specimen was peripheral blood mononuclear cells (PBMCs), collected at new diagnosis, from a patient treated with antithyroid drugs. These receptors originate from a woman aged 25-40 years with Graves disease.

This clonotype was detected ten times or more. A read error may produce the germline difference seen at one junction end. The chain joins TRBV7-7 to TRBJ2-7, with D tentatively TRBD2 (5 bases). Germline V gives CDR1 SSHAT, CDR2 FNYEAQ (reference sequence). The CDR3 sequence is 18 residues long. DNA of the CDR3: TGTGCTAGCAGCCCCCTAGCCAAACCGTACCAAAGATCCTACGAGCAGTACTTC. This translates into CASSPLAKPYQRSYEQYF.

The V gene is TRBV29-1, the J gene TRBJ2-7; D is tentatively TRBD1 or TRBD2 (6 bases each). Germline V lookup: CDR1 SQVTM, CDR2 ANQGSEA. This CDR3 region has 16 residues. V was clipped by 6 bases and J by 0 bases, with 21 bases between them. The CDR3 sequence is CSVRDIGGLNSYEQYF. Written as DNA, the CDR3 is TGCAGCGTGAGGGACATCGGAGGGCTTAACTCCTACGAGCAGTACTTC.

This chain connects TRBV5-4 to TRBJ1-1; tentatively, D is TRBD1 (6 bases). The CDR3 length is 13 residues. Trimming took off 5 bases at V and 5 bases at J, with 13 bases between the two ends. The germline V gene has CDR1 SGHNT and CDR2 YYREEE (reference sequence). CDR3 nucleotides: TGTGCCAGCAGTCCACAGGGTTGGACTGAAGCTTTCTTT. Translated: CASSPQGWTEAFF.

This clonotype was observed a handful of times. V gene TRBV28 combines with J gene TRBJ2-5; TRBD2 matches 7 bases. Looked up from germline, CDR1 is MDHEN and CDR2 is SYDVKM. Trimming at V came to 5 bases and at J to 6 bases, leaving 12 bases not matched to a gene. The CDR3 is 15 residues long. The DNA for the CDR3 is TGTGCCAGCAGTCTCCTCGGCGGGAGTGCAAAGACCCAGTACTTC. Protein product: CASSLLGGSAKTQYF.

The chain uses TRBV18 and TRBJ1-6, with 10 nucleotides matching TRBD1. The germline V gene has CDR1 KGHSH and CDR2 LQKENI. With 3 bases clipped from V and 6 bases from J, the junction kept 2 bases outside the gene matches. The CDR3 sequence is 15 residues long. The CDR3 region has the DNA TGTGCCAGCTCACCGAGGGACAGGGGTAATTCACCCCTCCACTTT. As protein: CASSPRDRGNSPLHF.

Notes on this clonotype: At one end, the junction sequence differs from germline, possibly due to a read error. CDR3 residues: CASSFGARVKGAVDF. The CDR3, as DNA: TGTGCCAGCAGTTTTGGGGCCCGGGTTAAGGGGGCGGTGGATTTT. J is TRBJ2-3 and V is TRBV28; TRBD1 aligns across 7 bases. The V gene's germline CDR1 is MDHEN and CDR2 SYDVKM. The CDR3 contains 15 residues. The variable domain in full, with the rest retrieved from reference TRBV28 and TRBJ2-3, is DVKVTQSSRYLVKRTGEKVFLECVQDMDHENMFWYRQDPGLGLRLIYFSYDVKMKEKGDIPEGYSVSREKKERFSLILESASTNQTSMYLCASSFGARVKGAVDFGPGTRLTVL.

In this sample, this clonotype turned up many times. The chain is built from TRBV6-2 or TRBV6-3 and TRBJ1-2, with D maybe TRBD1 (5 bases). Germline CDR1 and CDR2: MNHEY and SVGEGT. Trimming cost V 0 bases and J 3 bases, with 14 bases left between them. The CDR3 is made up of 16 amino acids. The CDR3 reads CASSYSWGTKDYGYTF. CDR3 DNA sequence: TGTGCCAGCAGTTACTCGTGGGGGACGAAGGACTATGGCTACACCTTC.

This clonotype was observed a handful of times. The chain is built from TRBV7-3 and TRBJ2-2; TRBD2 matches at 7 bases. The CDR3 sequence is 14 residues long. The junction had 4 bases not matched to a gene; V was cut back by 7 bases and J by 2 bases. Germline V gives CDR1 SGHTA, CDR2 FQGTGA. The CDR3 coding sequence is TGTGCCAGCAAGGCTAGCGGCAACACCGGGGAGCTGTTTTTT. This translates into CASKASGNTGELFF.

This clonotype was counted a few times. The chain combines TRBV6-1 with TRBJ2-1; 9 bases align to TRBD2. The CDR3 extends over 15 amino acids. From germline, CDR1 is MNHNS and CDR2 SASEGT. The J segment lost 8 bases and the V segment lost 3 bases, leaving 8 bases of the junction unmatched. Here the CDR3 reads CASSDAGGRGDEQFF. CDR3 nucleotide sequence: TGTGCCAGCAGTGACGCGGGAGGGCGAGGCGATGAGCAGTTCTTC.

About this clonotype: Given a much more abundant clone one base away, this may be a read error. J is TRBJ1-5 and V is TRBV7-9, with no clear D. The length of the CDR3 is 14 residues. The V gene's germline CDR1 is SEHNR and CDR2 FQNEAQ (reference sequence). Trimming took 10 bases from V and 4 from J, leaving 17 bases between them. The CDR3 region is CANTLGEGNQPQHF. CDR3 coding DNA: TGTGCCAACACTCTCGGGGAGGGAAATCAGCCCCAGCATTTT.

This clonotype was seen a handful of times. The chain recombines TRBV7-8 with TRBJ2-1; 9 bases match TRBD2. The CDR3 is made up of 17 amino acids. Germline-derived CDR1 and CDR2 are SGHVS and FQNEAQ. The trim removed 6 bases at V and 7 bases at J, leaving 16 bases unmatched. Here the CDR3 DNA reads TGTGCCAGCAGTCCCCACTCGGGTAGCGGGAGTCTAAATGAGCAGTTCTTC. Protein sequence: CASSPHSGSGSLNEQFF.

This clonotype was found a few times. The chain is built from TRBV28 and TRBJ2-3, with D perhaps matching TRBD1 (6 bases). The V gene lost 5 bases and the J gene lost 2 bases, with 11 bases spanning the gap. Germline values: CDR1 MDHEN, CDR2 SYDVKM. This CDR3 is built from 14 residues. The CDR3: CASSKRQVTDTQYF. DNA of the CDR3: TGTGCCAGCAGTAAACGACAGGTCACAGATACGCAGTATTTT.

This clonotype showed up just a few times. This chain connects TRBV2 to TRBJ1-1, with 8 nucleotides matching TRBD1. V shed 6 bases and J 5 bases; nucleotides not matched to a gene: 5. CDR3 length equals 13 residues. From germline, CDR1 is SNHLY and CDR2 FYNNEI. In nucleotides, the CDR3 is TGTGCCAGCAGGAGACAGGGGAAAACTGAAGCTTTCTTT. This encodes CASRRQGKTEAFF.

This clonotype has a handful of counts. The gene calls are TRBV7-9 and TRBJ2-3; TRBD2 agrees at 15 bases. From germline, CDR1 is SEHNR and CDR2 FQNEAQ (reference sequence). After removal of 5 bases from V and 4 bases from J, the junction contained 4 bases not matched to a gene. This CDR3 contains 16 residues. CDR3 residues: CASSPGLAGGSDTQYF. The CDR3 nucleotides read TGTGCCAGCAGCCCGGGACTAGCGGGGGGCTCAGATACGCAGTATTTT. The entire variable domain, with the rest obtained from reference TRBV7-9 and TRBJ2-3, is as follows: DTGVSQNPRHKITKRGQNVTFRCDPISEHNRLYWYRQTLGQGPEFLTYFQNEAQLEKSRLLSDRFSAERPKGSFSTLEIQRTEQGDSAMYLCASSPGLAGGSDTQYFGPGTRLTVL.

This clonotype was observed a few times. The chain employs TRBV19 and TRBJ1-1, with a weak D call TRBD1 (5 bases). This CDR3 contains 12 residues. Trimming pared 7 bases from V and 4 bases from J, leaving 10 bases between. Germline V gene sequence: CDR1 LNHDA, CDR2 SQIVND (reference sequence). Here the CDR3 reads CASTMGGTEAFF. CDR3 DNA: TGTGCCAGTACGATGGGGGGCACTGAAGCTTTCTTT.

At least ten counts were recorded for this clonotype. The chain recombines TRBV5-1 with TRBJ2-7, with a weak D call TRBD1 (6 bases). Trimming stripped 1 base from V and 2 bases from J, with 13 bases between. The CDR3 is made up of 15 amino acids. Germline loops: CDR1 SGHRS, CDR2 YFSETQ. CDR3 amino acids: CASSLLQDRPYEQYF. The CDR3, as DNA: TGCGCCAGCAGCTTGCTTCAGGACAGACCCTACGAGCAGTACTTC.

The rearrangement joins TRBV14 to TRBJ2-2; perhaps TRBD1 as D (5 bases). The CDR3 is made up of 15 amino acids. CDR1 and CDR2 from the germline V gene are SGHDN and FVKESK. The V end was cut by 4 bases, the J end by 5 bases, with 14 bases between. The CDR3 loop reads CASSPSGAGTGELFF. CDR3 DNA: TGTGCCAGCAGCCCTTCTGGGGCAGGGACCGGGGAGCTGTTTTTT.

The V and J genes are TRBV20-1 and TRBJ1-5, with D tentatively TRBD1 (6 bases). This CDR3 spans 15 amino acids. Germline V gene sequence: CDR1 DFQATT, CDR2 SNEGSKA (reference sequence). V was shortened by 6 bases and J by 1 base, with 16 bases between the two germline ends. Here the CDR3 reads CSARGREFSNQPQHF. CDR3 DNA: TGCAGTGCAAGGGGGAGGGAATTCAGCAATCAGCCCCAGCATTTT.

This chain connects TRBV6-1 to TRBJ2-1; D is perhaps TRBD2 (6 bases). This CDR3 region has 16 residues. Looked up from germline, CDR1 is MNHNS and CDR2 is SASEGT. Trimming left V 10 bases short and J 0 bases short, with 19 bases between. The CDR3 coding sequence is TGTGCCACTGAACGGGAGTCTCATAGCTCCTACAATGAGCAGTTCTTC. Translating it yields CATERESHSSYNEQFF.

This clonotype has ten or more counts. The chain is built from TRBV28 and TRBJ1-5; D gene unclear. CDR1 and CDR2 from the germline V gene are MDHEN and SYDVKM. Trimming cost V 10 bases and J 6 bases, with 7 bases left between them. The CDR3 runs 10 residues. The DNA for the CDR3 is TGTGCCACTAGTTTTCAGCCCCAGCATTTT. Amino acids: CATSFQPQHF. The full variable domain, its missing parts supplied by reference TRBV28 and TRBJ1-5, is DVKVTQSSRYLVKRTGEKVFLECVQDMDHENMFWYRQDPGLGLRLIYFSYDVKMKEKGDIPEGYSVSREKKERFSLILESASTNQTSMYLCATSFQPQHFGDGTRLSIL.

This CDR3 reads CSARRPPARGYTF. CDR3 sequence (DNA): TGCAGTGCTAGGCGCCCTCCGGCGAGGGGCTACACCTTC. The chain couples TRBV20-1 to TRBJ1-2; D gene uncertain. CDR3 length equals 13 residues. Trimming took 3 bases from V and 8 from J, leaving 16 bases between them. The germline V gene encodes CDR1 DFQATT and CDR2 SNEGSKA (reference sequence).

This chain joins TRBV15 and TRBJ2-1; the D gene could be TRBD1 or TRBD2 (6 bases each). V was cut by 1 base and J by 0 bases, with 10 bases left in between. Per germline, CDR1 LNHNV and CDR2 YYDKDF (reference sequence). The CDR3 has 16 amino acids. This CDR3 is CATSRAKGGSYNEQFF. For the CDR3, the DNA is TGTGCCACCAGCAGAGCCAAGGGGGGCTCCTACAATGAGCAGTTCTTC.

The chain joins TRBV3-1 to TRBJ2-2; tentatively, D is TRBD1 (6 bases). Germline V gene sequence: CDR1 LGHDT, CDR2 YNNKEL (reference sequence). CDR3 length: 13 amino acids. The V and J ends lost 4 bases and 4 bases respectively, with 7 bases between them. The CDR3 DNA is TGTGCCAGCAGCCGGACAGTCACCGGGGAGCTGTTTTTT. Its translation is CASSRTVTGELFF.

The chain links TRBV7-2 to TRBJ1-1; D is perhaps TRBD1 (5 bases). V lost 5 bases and J 1 base, leaving 14 bases between the germline ends. This CDR3 is built from 15 residues. Germline V gives CDR1 SGHTA, CDR2 FQGNSA. The CDR3 DNA follows: TGTGCCAGCAGCCCGCGGGGCTTCGAGAACACTGAAGCTTTCTTT. Protein: CASSPRGFENTEAFF.

This clonotype was counted ten times or more. The CDR3 DNA is TGTGCCAGCTCACCATCGGAGGGAATGGGAGCTTTCTTT. Translation gives CASSPSEGMGAFF. V gene TRBV18 combines with J gene TRBJ1-1; no reliable D call. The CDR3 runs 13 residues. Trimming left V 2 bases short and J 10 bases short, with 14 bases between. CDR1 is KGHSH, CDR2 LQKENI, per germline.

The chain links TRBV6-1 to TRBJ1-1; 7 bases match TRBD1. This CDR3 contains 15 residues. The V segment lost 2 bases and the J segment 2 bases; nucleotides outside the gene matches: 5. Germline CDR1 reads MNHNS; CDR2 reads SASEGT. In DNA form, the CDR3 reads TGTGCCAGCAGTGAACCGACAGGGACCAACACTGAAGCTTTCTTT. Protein product: CASSEPTGTNTEAFF.

This clonotype was recorded many times. This rearrangement joins TRBV20-1 to TRBJ2-7, with 13 bases matching TRBD2. The CDR3 is 18 amino acids. In germline, CDR1 is DFQATT, CDR2 SNEGSKA (reference sequence). The V and J ends lost 3 bases and 0 bases, in that order; junction bases with no gene match: 11. The CDR3 DNA reads as TGCAGTGCTAGCCCCACAGGGACTAGCGGGGCCATCTCCTACGAGCAGTACTTC. Translation gives CSASPTGTSGAISYEQYF.

This clonotype was counted between two and nine times. The gene calls are TRBV12-3 or TRBV12-4 and TRBJ2-7; D is perhaps TRBD1 or TRBD2 (5 bases each). CDR3 size: 16 residues. Trimming left V 5 bases short and J 5 bases short, with 22 bases between. The CDR3 DNA follows: TGTGCCAGCAGTCACCGGGACCGCCACCTTTTTGACGAGCAGTACTTC. Amino acids: CASSHRDRHLFDEQYF.